The 15 T cell receptor beta chains in this list originate from one sample, sequenced in a study of cytomegalovirus exposure and HLA in healthy donors. A multiplex PCR was run with 60 Vbeta primers and 13 Jbeta primers. Clones were read by immunoSEQ multiplex PCR, and TCRdb kept only the in-frame ones, dropping some. This sample carries 150,000 to 200,000 clones, roughly 86% of them seen once, and the ten largest clones take around 3.6%. The specimen sequenced was PBMCs. The source is a middle-aged man in good health and CMV-seropositive.

The chain is built from TRBV7-3 and TRBJ2-1; TRBD2 matches 13 bases. With V trimmed by 5 bases and J by 6 bases, 7 bases remained unmatched. Germline assignment: CDR1 SGHTA and CDR2 FQGTGA. The CDR3 runs to 16 residues. The CDR3: CASSTAGTSGTNEQFF. DNA for the CDR3: TGTGCCAGCAGCACCGCCGGGACTAGCGGGACCAATGAGCAGTTCTTC. The variable domain in full, with the rest retrieved from reference TRBV7-3 and TRBJ2-1, is GAGVSQTPSNKVTEKGKYVELRCDPISGHTALYWYRQSLGQGPEFLIYFQGTGAADDSGLPNDRFFAVRPEGSVSTLKIQRTERGDSAVYLCASSTAGTSGTNEQFFGPGTRLTVL.

The chain is built from TRBV10-1 and TRBJ2-7, with D perhaps TRBD1 (6 bases). Trimming removed 10 bases at V and 3 bases at J, with 16 bases between. This CDR3 comprises 13 residues. The germline V gene has CDR1 WNHNN and CDR2 SYGVQD (reference sequence). This CDR3 reads CATRGGGDYEQYF. The CDR3 coding sequence is TGCGCCACCAGAGGGGGTGGTGACTACGAGCAGTACTTC.

A remark on this clone: Sequence at one end of the junction differs from germline and may be a read error. The identical CDR3 is also encoded by other nucleotide sequences in the sample. The chain is built from TRBV27 and TRBJ2-7; 15 positions agree with TRBD2. Germline V gene lookup returns CDR1 MNHEY and CDR2 SMNVEV (reference sequence). CDR3 length equals 17 residues. The CDR3 loop is CASSSGLAGGMRGEQYF. Written as DNA, the CDR3 is TGCGCCAGCAGTTCTGGACTAGCGGGAGGGATGCGGGGGGAGCAGTACTTC.

The chain recombines TRBV9 with TRBJ1-2, with no clear D. CDR1 and CDR2 (germline): SGDLS, YYNGEE. The CDR3 extends over 13 amino acids. Trimming cost V 0 bases and J 2 bases, with 5 bases left between them. CDR3 region: CASSVEQNYGYTF. As DNA, the CDR3 is TGTGCCAGCAGCGTAGAACAGAACTATGGCTACACCTTC.

The genes are TRBV29-1 and TRBJ2-5; 10 bases map to TRBD2. Losses at the gene ends were 7 bases for V and 0 bases for J; bases not matched to a gene: 11. CDR3 length: 16 residues. The germline CDR1 and CDR2 sequences are SQVTM and ANQGSEA. CDR3 sequence: CSGEGTSGADQETQYF. CDR3 DNA sequence: TGCAGCGGAGAGGGCACTAGCGGGGCCGACCAAGAGACCCAGTACTTC.

This chain links TRBV10-3 with TRBJ2-5, with D possibly being TRBD1 (5 bases). The CDR3 runs to 14 residues. CDR1 and CDR2 from the germline V gene are ENHRY and SYGVKD. V lost 4 bases and J lost 4, with 13 bases in between. CDR3 DNA: TGTGCCATCAGTGCACACGGCAGGGCAGAGACCCAGTACTTC. As protein: CAISAHGRAETQYF.

The chain joins TRBV6-4 to TRBJ1-1; 8 positions agree with TRBD1. CDR3 length: 13 amino acids. V shed 6 bases and J 6 bases; nucleotides not matched to a gene: 6. Germline CDR1 and CDR2: MRHNA and SNTAGT. As DNA, the CDR3 is TGTGCCAGCAGGGCAAAGACAGGGGCTGAAGCTTTCTTT. Protein sequence: CASRAKTGAEAFF.

V usage is TRBV29-1 and J usage is TRBJ2-5; 9 nucleotides align to TRBD2. The germline V gene has CDR1 SQVTM and CDR2 ANQGSEA. After removal of 5 bases from V and 5 bases from J, the junction contained 6 bases not matched to a gene. The length of the CDR3 is 13 residues. The CDR3 coding sequence is TGCAGCGTTATAGCGGGAGTGGAGGAGACCCAGTACTTC. Translation gives CSVIAGVEETQYF.

The rearrangement uses TRBV5-4 and TRBJ2-7, with 14 positions matching TRBD2. CDR3 length: 15 amino acids. J was trimmed by 6 bases and V by 4 bases; bases with no gene match: 6. Germline V gene data show CDR1 as SGHNT and CDR2 as YYREEE (reference sequence). As DNA, the CDR3 is TGTGCCAGCAGCCCAACGGGACTAGCGGGAGCCGAGCAGTACTTC. Translating gives CASSPTGLAGAEQYF.

The sample holds one count of this clone. V usage is TRBV2 and J usage is TRBJ2-2, with 9 positions matching TRBD2. The V and J ends lost 6 bases and 5 bases, in that order; junction bases with no gene match: 7. The CDR3 has 15 residues. Germline CDR1 SNHLY, CDR2 FYNNEI. The CDR3 is CASRASGTRTGELFF. The CDR3 nucleotides are TGTGCCAGCAGGGCTAGCGGGACGCGGACCGGGGAGCTGTTTTTT.

V is TRBV18 and J is TRBJ2-5; a weak D match, TRBD2 (7 bases). The V and J ends lost 3 bases and 5 bases respectively, with 10 bases between them. The CDR3 has 13 residues. Germline V CDR1 and CDR2: KGHSH, LQKENI. CDR3 region: CASSPGGAETQYF. CDR3 sequence (DNA): TGTGCCAGCTCACCGGGGGGGGCCGAGACCCAGTACTTC.

The chain carries TRBV6-5 and TRBJ1-2, with D possibly matching TRBD1 (5 bases). The CDR3 is made up of 13 amino acids. The V end was cut by 5 bases, the J end by 2 bases, with 9 bases between. Germline V CDR1 and CDR2: MNHEY, SVGAGI. The CDR3: CASSKQENYGYTF. CDR3 nucleotides: TGTGCCAGCAGTAAACAGGAGAACTATGGCTACACCTTC.

The chain employs TRBV10-3 and TRBJ2-1, with no clear D. Germline V gene sequence: CDR1 ENHRY, CDR2 SYGVKD. The length of the CDR3 is 14 residues. V lost 6 bases, J lost 5 bases, and 14 bases lay in between. The CDR3 DNA sequence: TGTGCCATCAGGAGCCCCCGGAGCGACAATGAGCAGTTCTTC. Amino acid sequence: CAIRSPRSDNEQFF.

This clone was recorded once. V is TRBV18 and J is TRBJ2-2; 10 bases are shared with TRBD1. The CDR3 has 16 residues. CDR1 is KGHSH, CDR2 LQKENI, per germline. Unmatched junction bases numbered 3, after V lost 1 base and J lost 4 bases. The DNA for the CDR3 is TGTGCCAGCTCACCACAGGGACAGGGGTCCACCGGGGAGCTGTTTTTT. It translates to CASSPQGQGSTGELFF.

The V call is TRBV5-1, the J call TRBJ1-2; a weak D match, TRBD1 (6 bases). Germline V gene sequence: CDR1 SGHRS, CDR2 YFSETQ. The CDR3 consists of 15 residues. The V gene lost 3 bases and the J gene lost 6 bases, with 18 bases spanning the gap. As DNA, the CDR3 is TGCGCCAGCAGCTCCGGACAGTATCAAACCGATGGCTACACCTTC. Translating gives CASSSGQYQTDGYTF.